Below, 25 T cell receptor beta chains from the same sample are listed, as sequenced in a study of OX40 agonist ivuxolimab in advanced cancers. Library preparation employed the immunoSEQ multiplex PCR assay. TCRdb's version of the immuneACCESS table is confined to in-frame rearrangements and falls short of the full clone set. An unresolved V gene accounts for under half of the shortfall where checked; the remainder is of unknown origin. A total of roughly 25,000 clones appear in this sample, over 60% of them only once. Of the sample, approximately 13% is held by the ten largest clones. This sample comprised CD4+ or CD8+ T cells sorted from blood, obtained in a trial of the OX40 agonist ivuxolimab. These receptors all come from an adult with an advanced solid tumor such as melanoma, head and neck, liver or kidney cancer.

The count of this clone is one. The rearrangement links TRBV4-1 to TRBJ2-5, with TRBD2 as a possible D gene (5 bases). This CDR3 has 15 amino acids. Germline-derived CDR1 and CDR2 are MGHRA and YSYEKL. Trimming removed 0 bases at V and 2 bases at J, with 10 bases between. The CDR3 DNA reads TGCGCCAGCAGCCAAGAACAGTGGAGGCAAGAGACCCAGTACTTC. It codes for CASSQEQWRQETQYF.

The chain is built from TRBV6-5 and TRBJ1-2; TRBD1 aligns across 11 bases. There are 16 residues in the CDR3. In germline, CDR1 is MNHEY, CDR2 SVGAGI. The V gene end was trimmed by 1 base and the J gene end by 7 bases; junction bases not matched to a gene: 8. The CDR3 nucleotides are TGTGCCAGCAGTTACTTTAGTCCGGACAGGGGGCTTGGCTACACCTTC. It specifies CASSYFSPDRGLGYTF.

V usage is TRBV30 and J usage is TRBJ1-1, with D unresolved. Trimming pared 3 bases from V and 2 bases from J, leaving 13 bases between. Germline V CDR1 and CDR2: GTSNPN, SVGIG (reference sequence). CDR3 length: 14 residues. CDR3 amino acids: CAWSPLRLNTEAFF. The CDR3 DNA follows: TGTGCCTGGAGCCCACTAAGGTTAAACACTGAAGCTTTCTTT.

V gene TRBV6-1 combines with J gene TRBJ2-2; D gene ambiguous. The V gene lost 2 bases and the J gene lost 2 bases, with 9 bases spanning the gap. CDR3 length: 15 residues. CDR1 and CDR2 (germline): MNHNS, SASEGT. DNA for the CDR3: TGTGCCAGCAGTGAACCATCTACCAACACCGGGGAGCTGTTTTTT. Its protein product is CASSEPSTNTGELFF.

This clone was picked up a small number of times. The chain employs TRBV29-1 and TRBJ1-2; 8 bases match TRBD1. The CDR3 has 15 residues. V gave up 6 bases and J gave up 2 bases; unmatched junction bases: 11. Germline CDR1 is SQVTM and CDR2 is ANQGSEA. CDR3 bases: TGCAGCGTAGCCCTCGGACAGGGCGGAAACTATGGCTACACCTTC. The encoded protein is CSVALGQGGNYGYTF.

This CDR3 reads CASSRFELQETQYF. In DNA form, the CDR3 reads TGCGCCAGCAGCCGATTTGAGCTTCAAGAGACCCAGTACTTC. The V gene is TRBV4-1, the J gene TRBJ2-5; D unclear. This CDR3 region has 14 residues. Germline CDR1 MGHRA, CDR2 YSYEKL. V lost 4 bases and J lost 2, with 11 bases in between.

The chain combines TRBV7-9 with TRBJ2-7; maybe TRBD2 (7 bases). CDR1 SEHNR and CDR2 FQNEAQ come from the germline V gene (reference sequence). V shed 5 bases and J shed 4 bases, with 18 bases lying between them. The CDR3 sequence is 15 residues long. CDR3 DNA: TGTGCCAGCAGCCGAGAGGCAGGGGAGGGGTACGAGCAGTACTTC. This codes for CASSREAGEGYEQYF.

V usage is TRBV6-5 and J usage is TRBJ2-7; no clear D gene. The CDR3 runs to 11 residues. Germline V gene sequence: CDR1 MNHEY, CDR2 SVGAGI. The V end was cut by 5 bases, the J end by 6 bases, with 8 bases between. CDR3 bases: TGTGCCAGCAGTGAGGACGGCGAGCAGTACTTC. This encodes CASSEDGEQYF.

The J gene is TRBJ1-2, the V gene TRBV13; D uncertain. The V gene lost 3 bases and the J gene lost 4 bases, with 9 bases spanning the gap. From germline, CDR1 is PRHDT and CDR2 FYEKMQ (reference sequence). The CDR3 runs to 13 residues. DNA for the CDR3: TGTGCCAGCAGCTTCGGAAGTACCTATGGCTACACCTTC. This gives the protein CASSFGSTYGYTF.

The genes are TRBV7-2 and TRBJ2-5; 7 nucleotides align to TRBD1. The CDR3 consists of 14 residues. Germline assignment: CDR1 SGHTA and CDR2 FQGNSA. The junction had 6 bases not matched to a gene; V was cut back by 6 bases and J by 2 bases. The CDR3 loop reads CASRPPGQQETQYF. CDR3 in DNA: TGTGCCAGCAGGCCTCCGGGACAGCAAGAGACCCAGTACTTC.

The chain joins TRBV7-2 to TRBJ2-5; D is ambiguous. Trimming stripped 5 bases from V and 2 bases from J, with 9 bases between. Germline V gene lookup returns CDR1 SGHTA and CDR2 FQGNSA. The CDR3 extends over 13 amino acids. CDR3 nucleotide sequence: TGTGCCAGCAGCCCAGGACCACAAGAGACCCAGTACTTC. Translation: CASSPGPQETQYF.

The V call is TRBV5-1, the J call TRBJ2-2; D not certain. The CDR3 length is 14 residues. Germline V CDR1 and CDR2: SGHRS, YFSETQ. The V end was cut by 0 bases, the J end by 1 base, with 4 bases between. CDR3 protein: CASSLGQNTGELFF. DNA of the CDR3: TGCGCCAGCAGCTTGGGACAGAACACCGGGGAGCTGTTTTTT.

V is TRBV6-1 and J is TRBJ2-4, with 8 bases fitting TRBD2. This CDR3 is 14 amino acids long. Germline CDR1 is MNHNS and CDR2 is SASEGT. Unmatched junction bases numbered 5, after V lost 4 bases and J lost 6 bases. The CDR3 region has the DNA TGTGCCAGCAGTGGGACTAGCAGGATAAACATTCAGTACTTC. Translation gives CASSGTSRINIQYF.

V and J are TRBV18 and TRBJ1-1; 7 bases agree with TRBD1. The CDR3 length is 13 residues. Trimming took 3 bases from V and 3 from J; bases not matched to a gene: 1. Germline-derived CDR1 and CDR2 are KGHSH and LQKENI. CDR3 DNA sequence: TGTGCCAGCTCACCTGGACAGGACACTGAAGCTTTCTTT. Its translation is CASSPGQDTEAFF.

This chain links TRBV21-1 with TRBJ2-3; TRBD2 is the table's D call, not checked against the DNA. TRBV21-1 is a recognized pseudogene. The CDR3 loop spans 17 amino acids. The CDR3: CASSCEGGSGGLDTQYF. The CDR3 DNA reads TGTGCCAGCAGCTGTGAGGGAGGGAGCGGGGGGCTGGATACGCAGTATTTT.

The V call is TRBV29-1, the J call TRBJ2-5; 7 nucleotides line up with TRBD2. The J segment lost 7 bases and the V segment lost 7 bases, leaving 15 bases of the junction unmatched. Germline values: CDR1 SQVTM, CDR2 ANQGSEA. The CDR3 is 14 residues long. CDR3: CSGGTGRAMGTQYF. DNA for the CDR3: TGCAGCGGAGGGACGGGGAGGGCAATGGGGACCCAGTACTTC.

The chain employs TRBV6-1 and TRBJ1-2; D is undetermined. The CDR3 is 15 residues long. The V gene lost 1 base and the J gene lost 0 bases, with 9 bases spanning the gap. CDR1 is MNHNS, CDR2 SASEGT, per germline. The CDR3 sequence is CASSEGGFSNYGYTF. CDR3 sequence (DNA): TGTGCCAGCAGTGAAGGAGGTTTTTCTAACTATGGCTACACCTTC.

V gene TRBV6-1 combines with J gene TRBJ1-2; D remains unclear. Germline loops: CDR1 MNHNS, CDR2 SASEGT. The CDR3 covers 15 residues. The V end was cut by 2 bases, the J end by 1 base, with 11 bases between. CDR3 sequence reads: CASSELTVINYGYTF. The DNA of the CDR3 is TGTGCCAGCAGTGAACTAACAGTAATTAACTATGGCTACACCTTC.

The CDR3 nucleotides are TGCGCCAGCGGCGACAGGGGCAACTATGGCTACACCTTC. Translating it yields CASGDRGNYGYTF. The V gene is TRBV10-2, the J gene TRBJ1-2; 8 bases are shared with TRBD1. CDR3 length: 13 amino acids. With V trimmed by 8 bases and J by 2 bases, 4 bases remained unmatched. CDR1 and CDR2 from the germline V gene are WSHSY and SAAADI.

This clone was seen more than once but under ten times. V and J are TRBV30 and TRBJ2-5; D ambiguous. This CDR3 spans 15 amino acids. V lost 2 bases, J lost 3 bases, and 16 bases lay in between. Germline V gives CDR1 GTSNPN, CDR2 SVGIG (reference sequence). CDR3 amino acids: CAWSSMSPKEETQYF. DNA for the CDR3: TGTGCCTGGAGTAGTATGTCCCCAAAGGAAGAGACCCAGTACTTC.

The rearrangement links TRBV29-1 to TRBJ1-5; a possible D gene is TRBD1 (6 bases). The CDR3 consists of 18 residues. V was clipped by 3 bases and J by 5 bases, with 26 bases between them. Germline CDR1 reads SQVTM; CDR2 reads ANQGSEA. As DNA, the CDR3 is TGCAGCGTTGACGCCCGAGGGGGTTTCGAACGAGCCTATCAGCCCCAGCATTTT. Translated, it gives CSVDARGGFERAYQPQHF.

This clone was observed a few times. The junction departs from germline at one end; a sequencing error may be responsible. The chain couples TRBV7-3 to TRBJ2-6, with D maybe TRBD1 (6 bases). The germline V gene encodes CDR1 SGHTA and CDR2 FQGTGA. The CDR3 has 16 residues. The CDR3 spells CASSFGTQSAANVLTF. CDR3 DNA: TGTGCCAGCAGCTTCGGGACACAATCTGCGGCCAACGTCCTGACTTTC.

This clone occurred a few times. V and J are TRBV25-1 and TRBJ2-7, with unresolved D. This CDR3 has 12 residues. The V gene's germline CDR1 is MGHDK and CDR2 SYGVNS. Trimming stripped 2 bases from V and 10 bases from J, with 12 bases between. The CDR3 sequence is CASSESTYGQYF. The DNA of the CDR3 is TGTGCCAGCAGTGAAAGTACCTACGGACAGTACTTC.

About this clone: Since a much larger clone is just one base distant, this may be a read error. This chain joins TRBV11-2 and TRBJ2-7; 10 bases align to TRBD1. The CDR3 covers 16 residues. CDR1 is SGHAT, CDR2 FQNNGV, per germline. Germline trimming cut 5 bases from V and 2 bases from J; bases unmatched to any gene: 9. The CDR3 coding sequence is TGTGCCAGCAGCCCAACCCTGGACAGGGGGGCCTACGAGCAGTACTTC. As protein: CASSPTLDRGAYEQYF.

This rearrangement joins TRBV6-4 to TRBJ2-2; D gene unclear. The CDR3 length is 14 residues. Trimming removed 7 bases from V and 1 base from J, with 10 bases in between. Germline V gene sequence: CDR1 MRHNA, CDR2 SNTAGT. CDR3 sequence reads: CASKGQQNTGELFF. Written as DNA, the CDR3 is TGTGCCAGCAAGGGTCAGCAGAACACCGGGGAGCTGTTTTTT.